A selection of T cell receptor beta chains follows, all from one sample in a study of shared clonotypes between healthy human individuals. Libraries were prepared by immunoSEQ multiplex PCR; TCRdb keeps only in-frame clonotypes and omits some of them. This sample has roughly 1,500,000 clones, with roughly 98.5% found just once. Source material: naive CD4+ T cells sorted from blood. These receptor sequences come from a man younger than 40 in good health. Both conserved end residues are trimmed from each CDR3.

cdr3_aa,v_call,j_call
ASSPINTEAF,TRBV18,TRBJ1-1
ASSPNLRRSYEQY,TRBV7-8,TRBJ2-7
ASSIIRTANTEAF,TRBV19,TRBJ1-1
ASSPRGAGTEAF,TRBV4-2,TRBJ1-1
ASRGQANYGYT,TRBV2,TRBJ1-2
ASFSAGGTDTQY,TRBV6-1,TRBJ2-3
ASSEGPGLAGGSSYNEQF,TRBV2,TRBJ2-1
ASSPGTGRGEQY,TRBV19,TRBJ2-7
ASSSRNEQF,TRBV11-3,TRBJ2-1
ASSPQPPLSIDTQY,TRBV6-6,TRBJ2-3
ASSMGRPYSNQPQH,TRBV7-8,TRBJ1-5
ASSLTPGNSNQPQH,TRBV5-1,TRBJ1-5
ASNPGGGVALETQY,TRBV19,TRBJ2-5
ASSFRTRGYEQY,TRBV7-2,TRBJ2-7
ASSSQRGGTDTQY,TRBV7-9,TRBJ2-3
ASSLAVWSGLASDTQY,TRBV7-6,TRBJ2-3
SAGTSGRHTGELF,TRBV29-1,TRBJ2-2
SVGLAGVGETQY,TRBV29-1,TRBJ2-5
ASSLRWVYRDRLRSMYGYT,TRBV27,TRBJ1-2
ASSIFGDEQF,TRBV19,TRBJ2-1
ASSKSGGSLVETQY,TRBV19,TRBJ2-5
ASSLNVEGDQPQH,TRBV28,TRBJ1-5
ASSAEQGLEQY,TRBV6-1,TRBJ2-7
ASSDTGRSTDTQY,TRBV5-4,TRBJ2-3
ASSLQVHTEAF,TRBV7-3,TRBJ1-1
ASGFGLAGGTDTQY,TRBV12-5,TRBJ2-3
ASSLEAGYEQY,TRBV11-3,TRBJ2-7
ASHRRGRGTGELF,TRBV6-1,TRBJ2-2
ASSFASGSYNEQF,TRBV7-9,TRBJ2-1
ASRPDRVVNEQF,TRBV9,TRBJ2-1
ASSSGTDTQY,TRBV5-1,TRBJ2-3
ASSYSRGWGNEQY,TRBV6-6,TRBJ2-7
ASSAARGGGREQY,TRBV25-1,TRBJ2-7
ASSVRSDYNEQF,TRBV9,TRBJ2-1
ASSLYSGRAEEQY,TRBV5-1,TRBJ2-7
ASSLTSGYNEQF,TRBV9,TRBJ2-1
ASSSPAIAGYGEETQY,TRBV11-1,TRBJ2-5
ASSYSAPTELF,TRBV7-2,TRBJ2-2
SVVRRTVY,TRBV29-1,TRBJ1-1
ASSFGRDTQY,TRBV11-2,TRBJ2-3
AWSVGARNQPQH,TRBV30,TRBJ1-5
ASSPLGGLAVYEQY,TRBV28,TRBJ2-7
ASSFTSGPYEQY,TRBV7-2,TRBJ2-7
ASRPGGLEGELF,TRBV28,TRBJ2-2